This TCR beta chain was recovered during a study of OX40 agonist ivuxolimab in advanced cancers. Study results and limitations: Antigens targeted by the expanded peripheral T cells were not determined.

Trimming removed 4 bases at V and 16 bases at J, with 17 bases between. Germline V gene lookup returns CDR1 SGHTA and CDR2 FQGNSA. The CDR3 totals 12 residues. This clone has a handful of counts. Its antigen is currently unknown. Clones were sequenced by immunoSEQ multiplex PCR, and TCRdb holds only the in-frame ones, with some missing. The profile shows over 15,000 clones, roughly four fifths of them singletons. The sequence derives from an adult with an advanced solid tumor such as melanoma, head and neck, liver or kidney cancer. This specimen consisted of CD4+ or CD8+ T cells sorted from blood, obtained in a trial of the OX40 agonist ivuxolimab. The gene calls are TRBV7-2 and TRBJ2-4, with D maybe TRBD1 (6 bases). The CDR3 DNA reads as TGTGCCAGCAGCTCGGCAGGGGCCTTCAACTACTTC. It codes for CASSSAGAFNYF.